This T cell receptor beta chain was sequenced during a study of control samples from healthy donors and cancer patients (dated by TCRdb to the early 2020s). Concerning this clone: The antigen it recognizes is unknown. No clone much larger than this one lies a single base away; base qualities are absent.

Compared with germline, V lacks 4 bases and J lacks 4 bases; bases without a gene match: 11. The germline V gene encodes CDR1 LNHDA and CDR2 SQIVND (reference sequence). Taken from cysteine to phenylalanine, the CDR3 has 19 residues. Of all the DNA, just the CDR3 is kept, 57 bases in frame from base 1. The protocol used for the library was the immunoSEQ multiplex PCR assay. Entries here come from immuneACCESS through TCRdb and include only in-frame sequences with V and J called. Some clones fail to appear in such tables; in the studies checked, an unresolved V gene covers under half of the shortfall, and the cause of the remainder is unknown. The sample table holds over 65,000 clones, of which roughly nine tenths were seen once. The ten largest account for less than 10% of the sample.

The chain is encoded by TRBV19 joined to TRBJ2-1, with 15 bases matching TRBD2. The sequenced sample consisted of PBMCs. This TCR derives from a woman aged 45-60 years with colorectal cancer. The sequence in DNA is TGTGCCAGTAGTAAGGACATCTCGGGACTAGCGGGGGGTTACAATGAGCAGTTCTTC. This is translated as CASSKDISGLAGGYNEQFF. The full variable domain, completed from the reference TRBV19 and TRBJ2-1 proteins outside the CDR3, reads DGGITQSPKYLFRKEGQNVTLSCEQNLNHDAMYWYRQDPGQGLRLIYYSQIVNDFQKGDIAEGYSVSREKKESFPLTVTSAQKNPTAFYLCASSKDISGLAGGYNEQFFGPGTRLTVL.